The source of this T cell receptor (beta chain) is a study of cytomegalovirus exposure and HLA in healthy donors. Broader study findings: Upon later analysis, TCR association rates were observed to vary by HLA locus, being highest for DRB1 and lowest for HLA-C.

It was with 60 Vbeta and 13 Jbeta primers that the PCR ran. Sequencing was performed with immunoSEQ multiplex PCR; in TCRdb, only in-frame clones are kept and a portion is missing. Of 150,000 to 200,000 clones in the sample, 82% are singletons; the top ten hold roughly 0.098%. A remark on this clone: Its antigen is unidentified.

CDR3 length: 15 amino acids. CDR1 MNHNS and CDR2 SASEGT come from the germline V gene. The V gene lost 6 bases and the J gene lost 4 bases, with 19 bases spanning the gap. Material: PBMCs. The TCR originated in a boy between 2 and 15 years old in good health and CMV-seronegative. The V call is TRBV6-1, the J call TRBJ2-7, with a possible D match to TRBD1 (6 bases). DNA of the CDR3: TGTGCCAGCAGAGCTCCCAGGGGAGTATCTTACGAGCAGTACTTC. Protein sequence: CASRAPRGVSYEQYF.